This T cell receptor beta chain stems from a study of cytomegalovirus exposure and HLA in healthy donors. Study outcomes and limitations: Approximately 160 TCR beta chains were listed as cytomegalovirus-associated. Within an earlier analysis, most TCR beta V segments proved productive either about 87% or about 30% of the time. Rare TCR sequences predominated, though certain public TCRs were found in many donors. The likely origin of a cluster of highly shared sequence variants was a sequencing artifact.

Turning to this clone: Its antigen remains unknown.

A multiplex PCR was run with 60 Vbeta primers and 13 Jbeta primers. Profiled with immunoSEQ multiplex PCR; TCRdb holds only in-frame clones, not every one. Here the sample spans about 270,000 clones, just over 70% being singletons. This TCR was sampled from a female donor in good health and CMV-seronegative. The material sequenced was PBMCs.

The CDR3 nucleotides are TGTGCCAGCTCTCACGGGGAACATCGTGGACAGCCCCAGCATTTT. Translated: CASSHGEHRGQPQHF. V and J are TRBV18 and TRBJ1-5; D remains unclear. CDR3 length: 15 residues. Germline values: CDR1 KGHSH, CDR2 LQKENI. Between the trimmed V and J ends, which lost 6 bases and 7 bases, there was a span of 19 bases.